This T cell receptor (beta chain) emerged from a study of T-cell reconstitution after alpha-beta-depleted transplantation in children. Unique molecular identifiers were incorporated into the prepared TCRbeta library. TCRdb used MiXCR to reprocess the PCR reads, holding one entry per CDR3 protein. This table holds a few hundred thousand distinct CDR3 sequences, roughly 7.8% found once. Unmatched junction bases numbered 16, after V lost 2 bases and J lost 5 bases. The germline V gene has CDR1 MDHEN and CDR2 SYDVKM. This CDR3 has 18 residues. At least ten counts were recorded for this clonotype. Its matching antigen is unknown. Broader study findings: Fresh T-cell production supplied most of the T-cell counts and diversity seen one year after transplant.

The TCR was taken from a female patient between 2 and 15 years old who had a stem cell transplant for Fanconi anemia, so the T cells may come from the graft donor. The sequencing here drew on peripheral blood, taken 360 days after TCRalphabeta/CD19-depleted stem cell transplant. This rearrangement joins TRBV28 to TRBJ1-2; 8 bases align to TRBD1. The CDR3, as DNA: TGTGCCAGCAGTTTACAGGGGCCAAGGGCAGGGGGCCTGTATGGCTACACCTTC. Amino acids: CASSLQGPRAGGLYGYTF.